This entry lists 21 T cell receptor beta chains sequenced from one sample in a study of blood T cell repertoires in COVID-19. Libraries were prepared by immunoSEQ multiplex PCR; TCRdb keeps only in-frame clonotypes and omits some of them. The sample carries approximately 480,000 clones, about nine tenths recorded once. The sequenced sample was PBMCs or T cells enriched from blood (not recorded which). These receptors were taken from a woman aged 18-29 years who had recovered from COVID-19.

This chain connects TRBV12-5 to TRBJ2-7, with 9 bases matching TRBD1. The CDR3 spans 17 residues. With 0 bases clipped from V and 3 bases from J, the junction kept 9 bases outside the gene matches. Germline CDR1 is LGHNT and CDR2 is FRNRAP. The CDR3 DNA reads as TGTGCTAGTGGTTTGGTGGTGGGACAGGGTACCCACTACGAGCAGTACTTC. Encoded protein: CASGLVVGQGTHYEQYF. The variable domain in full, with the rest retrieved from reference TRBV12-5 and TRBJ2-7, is DARVTQTPRHKVTEMGQEVTMRCQPILGHNTVFWYRQTMMQGLELLAYFRNRAPLDDSGMPKDRFSAEMPDATLATLKIQPSEPRDSAVYFCASGLVVGQGTHYEQYFGPGTRLTVT.

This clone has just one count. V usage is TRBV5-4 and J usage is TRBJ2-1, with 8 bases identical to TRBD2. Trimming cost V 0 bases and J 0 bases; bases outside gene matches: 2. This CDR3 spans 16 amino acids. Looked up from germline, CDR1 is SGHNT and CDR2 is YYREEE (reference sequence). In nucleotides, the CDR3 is TGTGCCAGCAGCTTGGGAGGGACTAGCTCCTACAATGAGCAGTTCTTC. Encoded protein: CASSLGGTSSYNEQFF.

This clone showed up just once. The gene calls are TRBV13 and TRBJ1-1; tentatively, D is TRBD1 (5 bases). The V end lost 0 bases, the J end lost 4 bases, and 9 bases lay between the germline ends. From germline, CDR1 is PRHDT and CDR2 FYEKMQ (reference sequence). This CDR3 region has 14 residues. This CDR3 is CASSLGRGGTEAFF. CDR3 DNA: TGTGCCAGCAGCTTAGGAAGGGGAGGCACTGAAGCTTTCTTT.

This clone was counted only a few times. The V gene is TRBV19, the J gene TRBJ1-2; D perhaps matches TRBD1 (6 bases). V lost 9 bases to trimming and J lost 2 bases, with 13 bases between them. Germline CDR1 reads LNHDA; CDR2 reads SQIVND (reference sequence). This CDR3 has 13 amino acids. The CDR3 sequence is CASQGRPNYGYTF. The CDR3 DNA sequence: TGTGCCAGCCAGGGGCGCCCCAACTATGGCTACACCTTC.

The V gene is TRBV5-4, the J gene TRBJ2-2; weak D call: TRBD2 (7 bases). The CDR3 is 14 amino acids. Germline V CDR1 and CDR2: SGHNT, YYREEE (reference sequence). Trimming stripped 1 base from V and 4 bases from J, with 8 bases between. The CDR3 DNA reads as TGTGCCAGCAGCTTGAGGGGGGGCACCGGGGAGCTGTTTTTT. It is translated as CASSLRGGTGELFF.

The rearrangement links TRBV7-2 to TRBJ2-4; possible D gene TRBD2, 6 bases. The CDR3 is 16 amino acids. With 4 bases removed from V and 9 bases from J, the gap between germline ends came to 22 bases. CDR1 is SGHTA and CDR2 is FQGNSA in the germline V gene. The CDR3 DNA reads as TGTGCCAGCAGCTGGGACGGACTATCACCCGGGGGCATTCAGTACTTC. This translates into CASSWDGLSPGGIQYF.

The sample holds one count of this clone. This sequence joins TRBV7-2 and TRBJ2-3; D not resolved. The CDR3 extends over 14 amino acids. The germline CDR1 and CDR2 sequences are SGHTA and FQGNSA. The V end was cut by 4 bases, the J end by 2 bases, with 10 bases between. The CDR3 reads CASSSTSYTDTQYF. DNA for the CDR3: TGTGCCAGCAGCTCTACCTCCTACACAGATACGCAGTATTTT.

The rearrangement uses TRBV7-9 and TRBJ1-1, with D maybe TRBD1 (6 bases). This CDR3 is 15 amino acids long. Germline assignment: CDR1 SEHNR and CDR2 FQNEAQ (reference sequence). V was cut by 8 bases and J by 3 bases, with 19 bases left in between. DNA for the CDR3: TGTGCCAGCCGAGATTCACACAGGGCGCACACTGAAGCTTTCTTT. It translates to CASRDSHRAHTEAFF.

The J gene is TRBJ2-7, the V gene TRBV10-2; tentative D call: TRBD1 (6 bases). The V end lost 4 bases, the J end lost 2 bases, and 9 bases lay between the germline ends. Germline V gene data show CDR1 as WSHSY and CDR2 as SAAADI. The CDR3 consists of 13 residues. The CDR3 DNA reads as TGCGCCAGCAGTGCAGGGGATGCCTACGAGCAGTACTTC. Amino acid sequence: CASSAGDAYEQYF.

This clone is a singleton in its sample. CDR3 region: CASSASGDGYTF. Written as DNA, the CDR3 is TGTGCCAGCAGCGCCTCCGGGGATGGCTACACCTTC. J is TRBJ1-2 and V is TRBV9; no clear D gene. Germline CDR1 SGDLS, CDR2 YYNGEE. V was trimmed by 3 bases and J by 6 bases, leaving 9 bases between them. CDR3 length equals 12 residues. Filled out from reference TRBV9 and TRBJ1-2, the complete variable domain reads DSGVTQTPKHLITATGQRVTLRCSPRSGDLSVYWYQQSLDQGLQFLIQYYNGEERAKGNILERFSAQQFPDLHSELNLSSLELGDSALYFCASSASGDGYTFGSGTRLTVV.

The CDR3 DNA is TGTGCCTGGAGTGAGGGGGGGGAAAAACTGTTTTTT. Translating it yields CAWSEGGEKLFF. V gene TRBV30 combines with J gene TRBJ1-4, with D possibly matching TRBD1 (6 bases). The germline V gene has CDR1 GTSNPN and CDR2 SVGIG (reference sequence). This CDR3 region has 12 residues. V was cut by 1 base and J by 8 bases, with 8 bases left in between. Full variable domain (outside the CDR3, taken from reference TRBV30 and TRBJ1-4): SQTIHQWPATLVQPVGSPLSLECTVEGTSNPNLYWYRQAAGRGLQLLFYSVGIGQISSEVPQNLSASRPQDRQFILSSKKLLLSDSGFYLCAWSEGGEKLFFGSGTQLSVL.

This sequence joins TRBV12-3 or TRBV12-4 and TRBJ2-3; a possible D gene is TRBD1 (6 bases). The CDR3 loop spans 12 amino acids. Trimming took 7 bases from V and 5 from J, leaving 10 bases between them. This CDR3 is CASTKQGDTQYF. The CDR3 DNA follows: TGTGCCAGCACCAAACAGGGAGATACGCAGTATTTT.

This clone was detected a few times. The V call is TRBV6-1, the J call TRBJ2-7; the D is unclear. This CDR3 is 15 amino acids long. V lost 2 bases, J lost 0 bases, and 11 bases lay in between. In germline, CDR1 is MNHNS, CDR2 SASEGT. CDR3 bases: TGTGCCAGCAGTGAATTCAAGTTTAGCTCCTACGAGCAGTACTTC. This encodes CASSEFKFSSYEQYF.

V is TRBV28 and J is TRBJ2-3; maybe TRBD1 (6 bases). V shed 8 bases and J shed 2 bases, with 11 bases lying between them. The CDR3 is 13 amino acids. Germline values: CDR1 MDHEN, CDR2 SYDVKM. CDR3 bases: TGTGCCAGCGGGGGCCGATCCACAGATACGCAGTATTTT. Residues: CASGGRSTDTQYF.

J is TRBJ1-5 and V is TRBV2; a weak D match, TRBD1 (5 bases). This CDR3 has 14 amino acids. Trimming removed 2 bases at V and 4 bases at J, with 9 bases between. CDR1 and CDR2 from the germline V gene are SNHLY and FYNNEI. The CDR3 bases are TGTGCCAGCAGTGAAACAGGCCCTAATCAGCCCCAGCATTTT. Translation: CASSETGPNQPQHF.

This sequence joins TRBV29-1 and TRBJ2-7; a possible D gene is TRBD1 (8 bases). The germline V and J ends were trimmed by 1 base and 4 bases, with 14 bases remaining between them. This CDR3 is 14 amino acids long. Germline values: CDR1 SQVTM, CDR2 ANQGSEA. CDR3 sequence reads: CSVEVAQGGYEQYF. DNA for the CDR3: TGCAGCGTTGAAGTCGCACAGGGGGGGTACGAGCAGTACTTC.

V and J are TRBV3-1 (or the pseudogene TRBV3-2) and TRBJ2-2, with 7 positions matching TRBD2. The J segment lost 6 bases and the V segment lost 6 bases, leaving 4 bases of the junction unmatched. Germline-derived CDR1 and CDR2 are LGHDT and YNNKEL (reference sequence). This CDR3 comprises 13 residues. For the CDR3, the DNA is TGTGCCAGCAGAATGGGGGGGGCCGGGGAGCTGTTTTTT. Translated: CASRMGGAGELFF.

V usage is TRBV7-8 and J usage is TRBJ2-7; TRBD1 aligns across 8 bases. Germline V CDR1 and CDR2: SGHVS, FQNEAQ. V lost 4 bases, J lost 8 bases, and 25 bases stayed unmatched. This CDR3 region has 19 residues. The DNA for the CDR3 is TGTGCCAGCAGCTCAGACAGGGGAATCCCCTCCTCCTACGATTGGAAGCAGTACTTC. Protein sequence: CASSSDRGIPSSYDWKQYF.

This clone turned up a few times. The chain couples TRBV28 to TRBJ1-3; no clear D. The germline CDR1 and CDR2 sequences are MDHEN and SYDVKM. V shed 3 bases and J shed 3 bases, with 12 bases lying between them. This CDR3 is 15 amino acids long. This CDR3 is CASSFGGKYGNTIYF. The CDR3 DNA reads TGTGCCAGCAGTTTCGGAGGGAAATATGGAAACACCATATATTTT.

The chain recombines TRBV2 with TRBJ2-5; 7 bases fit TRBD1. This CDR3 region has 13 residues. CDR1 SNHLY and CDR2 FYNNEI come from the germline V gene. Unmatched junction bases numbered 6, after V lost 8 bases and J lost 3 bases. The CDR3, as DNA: TGTGCCAGCTCTAGGACAGGAGAAGAGACCCAGTACTTC. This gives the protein CASSRTGEETQYF.

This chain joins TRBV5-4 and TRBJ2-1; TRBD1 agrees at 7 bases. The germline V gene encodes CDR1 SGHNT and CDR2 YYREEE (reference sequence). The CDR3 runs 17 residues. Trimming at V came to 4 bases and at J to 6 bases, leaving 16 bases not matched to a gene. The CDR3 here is CASSTTPTGAYANEQFF. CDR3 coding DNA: TGTGCCAGCAGCACAACTCCAACAGGGGCATACGCCAATGAGCAGTTCTTC.